The 22 T cell receptor beta chains in this list originate from one sample, sequenced in a study of T-cell memory formation after mild COVID-19. TCRdb used MiXCR to reprocess the 5' RACE reads, holding one entry per CDR3 protein. Of 300,000 to 400,000 distinct CDR3 sequences listed, roughly 13% are singletons. Sequenced material: PBMCs or a T cell subset sorted from them (not recorded which). The receptors derive from a man aged 18 to 35 who had mild COVID-19 (a few samples of this study predate the infection). Cell type and time point are not known.

The rearrangement joins TRBV4-3 to TRBJ1-3, with D possibly matching TRBD1 (6 bases). CDR3 size: 17 residues. Germline loops: CDR1 LGHNA, CDR2 YSLEER. V was cut by 0 bases and J by 10 bases, with 22 bases left in between. CDR3 loop: CASSQEGQGKQQYTIYF. The CDR3 DNA reads TGCGCCAGCAGCCAAGAGGGGCAGGGGAAGCAACAGTATACCATATATTTT.

In its sample, this clonotype was seen a few times. The gene calls are TRBV12-3 or TRBV12-4 and TRBJ1-1; 7 bases are shared with TRBD1. This CDR3 has 13 residues. The ends lost 6 bases at V and 4 bases at J; junction bases unmatched: 5. The CDR3 reads CASRSGTVTEAFF. The CDR3 DNA reads TGTGCCAGCAGATCCGGGACAGTCACTGAAGCTTTCTTT.

This clonotype was observed a handful of times. The rearrangement uses TRBV6-4 and TRBJ2-2, with 9 bases fitting TRBD1. Per the germline V gene, CDR1 is MRHNA and CDR2 is SNTAGT. CDR3 length equals 19 residues. With 0 bases clipped from V and 3 bases from J, the junction kept 11 bases outside the gene matches. CDR3 sequence: CASSDSIPRDRVDTGELFF. The CDR3 DNA reads TGTGCCAGCAGTGACTCAATCCCAAGGGACAGGGTTGACACCGGGGAGCTGTTTTTT.

The gene calls are TRBV7-2 and TRBJ1-6; 9 nucleotides match TRBD1. CDR1 is SGHTA, CDR2 FQGNSA, per germline. The CDR3 extends over 14 amino acids. The V segment lost 5 bases and the J segment 10 bases; nucleotides outside the gene matches: 6. CDR3 sequence reads: CASSQRQGESPLHF. DNA of the CDR3: TGTGCCAGCAGCCAACGACAGGGGGAATCACCCCTCCACTTT.

The CDR3 DNA is TGTGCCAGCAGATCCGACAGGGGCACTGAAGCTTTCTTT. Translating gives CASRSDRGTEAFF. This chain joins TRBV6-5 and TRBJ1-1; TRBD1 aligns across 8 bases. Germline V lookup: CDR1 MNHEY, CDR2 SVGAGI. Trimming at V came to 6 bases and at J to 4 bases, leaving 4 bases not matched to a gene. This CDR3 contains 13 residues.

This clonotype was seen a handful of times. The rearrangement links TRBV7-2 to TRBJ2-1, with D perhaps assigned TRBD1 or TRBD2 (5 bases each). This CDR3 region has 17 residues. CDR1 and CDR2 from the germline V gene are SGHTA and FQGNSA. Trimming pared 2 bases from V and 4 bases from J, leaving 18 bases between. Here the CDR3 reads CASSLLVAGAPYNEQFF. DNA of the CDR3: TGTGCCAGCAGCTTACTGGTAGCCGGGGCCCCTTACAATGAGCAGTTCTTC. Full variable domain (remainder filled in from reference TRBV7-2 and TRBJ2-1): GAGVSQSPSNKVTEKGKDVELRCDPISGHTALYWYRQSLGQGLEFLIYFQGNSAPDKSGLPSDRFSAERTGGSVSTLTIQRTQQEDSAVYLCASSLLVAGAPYNEQFFGPGTRLTVL.

This clonotype was recorded a few times. The V gene is TRBV7-2, the J gene TRBJ2-5, with 9 bases lining up with TRBD2. The junction had 7 bases not matched to a gene; V was cut back by 6 bases and J by 5 bases. The CDR3 covers 14 residues. The germline V gene encodes CDR1 SGHTA and CDR2 FQGNSA. CDR3 residues: CASRVAGAGETQYF. CDR3 DNA sequence: TGTGCCAGCAGAGTAGCGGGGGCTGGGGAGACCCAGTACTTC.

This clonotype was detected a few times. The J gene is TRBJ1-4, the V gene TRBV4-3; D is uncertain. The CDR3 contains 17 residues. Trimming left V 0 bases short and J 4 bases short, with 15 bases between. The germline CDR1 and CDR2 sequences are LGHNA and YSLEER. The CDR3 nucleotides read TGCGCCAGCAGCCAAGATCTTGATTTTAGGAGTAATGAAAAACTGTTTTTT. Its translation is CASSQDLDFRSNEKLFF.

This clonotype was detected a few times. The CDR3 nucleotides read TGTGCCAGCACCCTTCAGCCGGACAGGGCTGCCTACGAGCAGTACTTC. It specifies CASTLQPDRAAYEQYF. The chain is built from TRBV6-1 and TRBJ2-7; 8 bases match TRBD1. J gave up 2 bases and V 7 bases, and 13 bases lay outside the gene matches. CDR1 and CDR2 from the germline V gene are MNHNS and SASEGT. There are 16 residues in the CDR3.

This clonotype was observed a few times. The J gene is TRBJ2-1, the V gene TRBV2; no firm D call. The CDR3 length is 13 residues. V lost 7 bases and J lost 5, with 12 bases in between. CDR1 SNHLY and CDR2 FYNNEI come from the germline V gene. CDR3 in DNA: TGTGCCAGCACCTCGGATGGTAACAATGAGCAGTTCTTC. It encodes CASTSDGNNEQFF.

The chain has TRBV7-8 and TRBJ1-5; no clear D gene. Trimming left V 5 bases short and J 4 bases short, with 15 bases between. The CDR3 consists of 15 residues. Germline CDR1 SGHVS, CDR2 FQNEAQ. The CDR3 nucleotides are TGTGCCAGCAGCCTTCGCGGGGTCAGGAATCAGCCCCAGCATTTT. It yields the protein CASSLRGVRNQPQHF.

This clonotype was counted at least ten times. This chain connects TRBV7-9 to TRBJ1-6; 10 bases are a match to TRBD1. This CDR3 is built from 14 residues. Germline trimming cut 3 bases from V and 8 bases from J; bases unmatched to any gene: 1. Germline CDR1 is SEHNR and CDR2 is FQNEAQ (reference sequence). This chain's CDR3 is CASSFGTGDSPLHF. The CDR3 region has the DNA TGTGCCAGCAGCTTTGGGACAGGGGATTCACCCCTCCACTTT.

This clonotype was picked up many times. The genes are TRBV13 and TRBJ1-2, with TRBD1 matching over 9 bases. The J segment lost 7 bases and the V segment lost 0 bases, leaving 0 bases of the junction unmatched. The CDR3 is 13 residues long. Germline V gene sequence: CDR1 PRHDT, CDR2 FYEKMQ (reference sequence). Here the CDR3 reads CASSLGTGGGYTF. The CDR3 region has the DNA TGTGCCAGCAGCTTAGGGACAGGGGGTGGCTACACCTTC.

This clonotype appeared a few times. J is TRBJ2-3 and V is TRBV5-1; 8 bases agree with TRBD2. V lost 2 bases to trimming and J lost 3 bases; unmatched junction nucleotides: 5. Germline values: CDR1 SGHRS, CDR2 YFSETQ. The CDR3 totals 15 residues. The DNA for the CDR3 is TGCGCCAGCAGCTTCACGGGGGGGGGTACAGATACGCAGTATTTT. This encodes CASSFTGGGTDTQYF.

The chain combines TRBV7-8 with TRBJ2-7; D not resolved. Trimming stripped 1 base from V and 5 bases from J, with 9 bases between. Germline V lookup: CDR1 SGHVS, CDR2 FQNEAQ. CDR3 size: 13 residues. The CDR3 coding sequence is TGTGCCAGCAGCTTAGAGGGTTGGGACGAGCAGTACTTC. Encoded protein: CASSLEGWDEQYF.

This clonotype was seen a few times. The chain couples TRBV20-1 to TRBJ2-7, with 7 nucleotides matching TRBD1. There are 13 residues in the CDR3. Germline CDR1 and CDR2: DFQATT and SNEGSKA (reference sequence). V was pared by 3 bases and J by 0 bases, with 2 bases of the junction left unmatched. CDR3 amino acids: CSARTGPSYEQYF. The CDR3 bases are TGCAGTGCTAGGACAGGGCCCTCCTACGAGCAGTACTTC.

This clonotype was seen a handful of times. The J gene is TRBJ1-4, the V gene TRBV20-1; 7 bases are a match to TRBD1. J lost 8 bases, V lost 5 bases, and 8 bases had no gene match. Germline V CDR1 and CDR2: DFQATT, SNEGSKA (reference sequence). The CDR3 contains 13 residues. The CDR3 is CSAGTGVIEKLFF. In nucleotides, the CDR3 is TGCAGTGCTGGAACAGGGGTAATCGAAAAACTGTTTTTT.

This chain links TRBV5-1 with TRBJ1-1, with D maybe TRBD1 (5 bases). Germline V lookup: CDR1 SGHRS, CDR2 YFSETQ. The V end was cut by 3 bases, the J end by 7 bases, with 13 bases between. The CDR3 consists of 13 residues. CDR3: CASSYDSQREAFF. The CDR3 bases are TGCGCCAGCAGCTATGACAGCCAACGTGAAGCTTTCTTT. Supplemented by reference TRBV5-1 and TRBJ1-1, the full variable domain reads KAGVTQTPRYLIKTRGQQVTLSCSPISGHRSVSWYQQTPGQGLQFLFEYFSETQRNKGNFPGRFSGRQFSNSRSEMNVSTLELGDSALYLCASSYDSQREAFFGQGTRLTVV.

This clonotype was seen at least ten times. This chain links TRBV6-1 with TRBJ2-2; 10 nucleotides agree with TRBD1. CDR1 is MNHNS and CDR2 is SASEGT in the germline V gene. Trimming cost V 3 bases and J 15 bases; bases outside gene matches: 10. The CDR3 has 14 amino acids. The CDR3: CASSDERGQGRLFF. The CDR3, as DNA: TGTGCCAGCAGTGATGAAAGGGGACAGGGGAGGTTGTTTTTT.

The chain has TRBV9 and TRBJ2-7; possible D gene TRBD1, 5 bases. The CDR3 covers 14 residues. Germline assignment: CDR1 SGDLS and CDR2 YYNGEE. Trimming cost V 4 bases and J 0 bases, with 11 bases left between them. The CDR3 is CASSPRDSSYEQYV. The CDR3 DNA reads TGTGCCAGCAGCCCCCGCGACAGCTCCTACGAGCAGTACGTC.

This clonotype was observed a few times. The chain links TRBV4-1 to TRBJ2-1; 10 nucleotides line up with TRBD2. CDR1 and CDR2 from the germline V gene are MGHRA and YSYEKL. This CDR3 comprises 16 residues. Losses at the gene ends were 0 bases for V and 9 bases for J; bases not matched to a gene: 8. CDR3 residues: CASSQDKRGGFPEQFF. DNA for the CDR3: TGCGCCAGCAGCCAAGATAAGCGGGGGGGCTTCCCTGAGCAGTTCTTC.

As for this clonotype: Compared with germline, one end of the junction differs, possibly owing to a read error. The chain joins TRBV6-2 or TRBV6-3 to TRBJ2-1, with D perhaps given as TRBD1 or TRBD2 (5 bases each). The length of the CDR3 is 16 residues. Germline values: CDR1 MNHEY, CDR2 SVGEGT. CDR3 amino acids: CASSYPSGTLPNQQFF. CDR3 nucleotides: TGTGCCAGCAGTTACCCCTCGGGGACCCTCCCCAATCAGCAGTTCTTC.